A single T cell receptor beta chain is shown here with its context. Antigen unknown. The sample comes from a study of T cell repertoires in cytomegalovirus infection. Each CDR3 protein gets one entry after TCRdb re-called the reads with MiXCR. Counted here are some 57,000 distinct CDR3 sequences, about 30% occurring once; the ten biggest clones make up nearly 70%. This CDR3 has 14 amino acids. The V gene end was trimmed by 2 bases and the J gene end by 9 bases; junction bases not matched to a gene: 5. Germline CDR1 and CDR2: SGHRS and YFSETQ. The sample comprised PBMCs, sequenced either directly or after in vitro stimulation (not recorded which). The clonotype comes from a human donor in good health (CMV status not recorded). Some clones in this sample may be carry-over from other donors' samples. This chain links TRBV5-1 with TRBJ1-6; TRBD1 agrees at 7 bases. The CDR3 protein is CASSFDRDGSPLHF. CDR3 nucleotides: TGCGCCAGCAGCTTTGACAGGGACGGTTCACCCCTCCACTTT.